This T cell receptor beta chain was captured in a study of esophageal squamous cell carcinoma under preoperative chemotherapy. At the level of the study: Both tumor-infiltrating lymphocytes and peripheral blood T cells had their TCR repertoires profiled.

This clonotype qualifies as medium-sized. Antigen: not known. There are 14 residues in the CDR3. Germline loops: CDR1 MNHEY, CDR2 SMNVEV (reference sequence). After removal of 5 bases from V and 2 bases from J, the junction contained 2 bases not matched to a gene. Described time point: after preoperative PTX-NDP chemotherapy. General study points: Peripheral T cells migrating into the tumor appeared to partly supply post-treatment tumor-infiltrating lymphocytes. After chemotherapy, TCR diversity rose significantly in peripheral T cells but not in tumor-infiltrating lymphocytes. Clonal contraction, more than amplification, hit abundant clones after paclitaxel-nedaplatin.

TCRdb re-analysed the PCR reads in MiXCR, keeping a single row per CDR3 protein. The sample yields some 18,000 distinct CDR3 sequences, around 46% seen once. The chain uses TRBV27 and TRBJ2-1, with 8 nucleotides matching TRBD2. Sampling was done from a patient given preoperative chemotherapy. The origin of this receptor is a human donor with esophageal squamous cell carcinoma. The donor label of this sample is uncertain. CDR3 coding DNA: TGTGCCAGCAGTGCGGGAGGAACCTACAATGAGCAGTTCTTC. It translates to CASSAGGTYNEQFF.